The clone carrying this T cell receptor (beta chain) was counted a few times. Its specificity is not known. The sample comes from a study of cytomegalovirus exposure and HLA in healthy donors. Study-wide results and caveats: The classifier was said to identify cytomegalovirus status with high specificity and sensitivity. Many donors shared some public TCRs, even though most TCR sequences were rare. In vitro experiments confirmed that three CMV-associated chains were specific for CMV antigens.

In germline, CDR1 is GTSNPN, CDR2 SVGIG (reference sequence). This CDR3 region has 10 residues. V dropped 7 bases and J dropped 10; count of bases not matched to a gene: 4. It was the roughly 110-subject validation cohort, separate from the roughly 700-subject first cohort, to which the donors belonged. The table came from immunoSEQ multiplex PCR; TCRdb's copy has only in-frame clones and leaves some out. The top ten hold 2.5% to 3.5% of the sample, which has about 260,000 clones, 90% seen once. The material sequenced was PBMCs. The TCR sequence derives from a woman under 40 in good health and CMV-seronegative. The gene calls are TRBV30 and TRBJ1-1; 9 nucleotides align to TRBD1. This chain's CDR3 is CASQGAGAFF. In nucleotides, the CDR3 is TGTGCCTCACAGGGGGCGGGAGCTTTCTTT.